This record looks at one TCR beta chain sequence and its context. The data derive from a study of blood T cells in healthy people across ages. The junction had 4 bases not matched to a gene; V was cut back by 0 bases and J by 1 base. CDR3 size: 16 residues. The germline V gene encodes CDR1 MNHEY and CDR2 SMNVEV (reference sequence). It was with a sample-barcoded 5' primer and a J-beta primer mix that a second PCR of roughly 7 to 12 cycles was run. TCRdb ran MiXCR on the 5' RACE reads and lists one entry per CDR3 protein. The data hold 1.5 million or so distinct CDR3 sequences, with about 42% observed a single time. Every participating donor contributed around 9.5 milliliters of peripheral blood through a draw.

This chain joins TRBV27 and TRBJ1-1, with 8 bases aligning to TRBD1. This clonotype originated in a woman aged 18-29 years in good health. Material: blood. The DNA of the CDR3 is TGTGCCAGCAGTTTATCGCTGGGACAGGCGAACACTGAAGCTTTCTTT. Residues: CASSLSLGQANTEAFF.